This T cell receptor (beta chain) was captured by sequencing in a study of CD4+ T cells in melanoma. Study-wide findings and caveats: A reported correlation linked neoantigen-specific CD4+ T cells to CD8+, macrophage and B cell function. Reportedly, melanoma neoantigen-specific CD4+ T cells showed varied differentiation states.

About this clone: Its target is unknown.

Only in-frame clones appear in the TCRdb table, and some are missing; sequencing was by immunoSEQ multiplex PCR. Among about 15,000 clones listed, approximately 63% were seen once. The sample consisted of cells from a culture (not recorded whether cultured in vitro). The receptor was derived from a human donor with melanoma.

CDR3 DNA: TGTGCCAGCTCGTCAGGCCTCTGGTCACCCCTCCACTTT. Its translation: CASSSGLWSPLHF. This rearrangement joins TRBV2 to TRBJ1-6; D ambiguous. CDR3 length: 13 residues. Trimming took off 8 bases at V and 10 bases at J, with 15 bases between the two ends. The V gene's germline CDR1 is SNHLY and CDR2 FYNNEI.